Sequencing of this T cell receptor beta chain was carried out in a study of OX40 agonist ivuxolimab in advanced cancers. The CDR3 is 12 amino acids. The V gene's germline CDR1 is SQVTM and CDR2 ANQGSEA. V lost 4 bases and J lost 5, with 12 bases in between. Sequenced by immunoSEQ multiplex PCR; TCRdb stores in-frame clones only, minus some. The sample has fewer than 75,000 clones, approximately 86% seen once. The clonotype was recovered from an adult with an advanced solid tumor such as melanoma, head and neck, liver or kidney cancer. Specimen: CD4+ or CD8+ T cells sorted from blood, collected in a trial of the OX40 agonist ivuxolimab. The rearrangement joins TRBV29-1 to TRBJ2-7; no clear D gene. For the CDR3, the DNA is TGCAGCGTTGTGTTTCCCTCTGACGAGCAGTACTTC. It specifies CSVVFPSDEQYF.